What follows describes a single TCR beta chain. Trimming removed 7 bases from V and 0 bases from J, with 13 bases in between. The CDR3 extends over 14 amino acids. Germline CDR1 SQVTM, CDR2 ANQGSEA. These data belong to a study of control samples from healthy donors and cancer patients. Data came from immunoSEQ multiplex PCR; TCRdb stores just in-frame clones and leaves some out. The sample records around 200,000 clones, about 93% being singletons. The chain joins TRBV29-1 to TRBJ1-5; perhaps TRBD1 as D (6 bases). Sequenced material: blood. The clonotype was recovered from a man between 18 and 29 years old in good health. The CDR3: CSAGDINSNQPQHF. The DNA of the CDR3 is TGCAGCGCTGGGGACATCAATAGCAATCAGCCCCAGCATTTT.